The rows below give T cell receptor beta chains drawn from one sample of a study of patients and donors after allogeneic stem cell transplantation. TCRdb reanalysed the RT-PCR reads using MiXCR and keeps one entry per CDR3 protein. The sample includes more than 850,000 distinct CDR3 sequences, roughly 18% of them seen just once. Sequenced: blood, either unsorted or a sorted T cell fraction (not recorded which). These receptors all stem from a human donor who was either an allogeneic HSCT recipient or a stem cell or donor lymphocyte infusion donor (not recorded which). It is not recorded whose cells these are; they may come from a transplant donor. CDR3s include the opening cysteine and the closing phenylalanine or tryptophan. D genes are given only for firm matches. Only part of the rows carry a size: once, few, many, or a class if the clone is expanded.

j_call | d_call | v_call | clone_size | cdr3_nt | cdr3_aa
TRBJ2-7 | - | TRBV7-3 | - | TGTGCCAGCAGCTTAACGTACGGCTACGAGCAGTACTTC | CASSLTYGYEQYF
TRBJ2-7 | TRBD2 | TRBV6-1 | - | TGTGCCGCCAGGCCTAGCGGGAGAGGCGAGCAGTACTTC | CAARPSGRGEQYF
TRBJ2-7 | - | TRBV4-3 | - | TGCGCCAGCAGCCAAGGGGACGGAAACACCTACGAGCAGTACTTC | CASSQGDGNTYEQYF
TRBJ1-1 | TRBD1 | TRBV18 | - | TGTGCCAGCTCACCAGGGACAGATGCTTTCTTT | CASSPGTDAFF
TRBJ1-5 | - | TRBV6-1 | - | TGTGCCAGCAGTGTGACAGCCTATAGCAATCAGCCCCAGCATTTT | CASSVTAYSNQPQHF
TRBJ2-3 | - | TRBV12-3/TRBV12-4 | few | TGTGCCAGCAGTTTAAGCCTTCCTAGCGCAGATACGCAGTATTTT | CASSLSLPSADTQYF
TRBJ1-6 | - | TRBV12-3/TRBV12-4 | few | TGTGCCAGCAGTGCGCCGGGGCGACGTAATTCACCCCTCCACTTT | CASSAPGRRNSPLHF
TRBJ2-3 | - | TRBV20-1 | - | TGCAGTGCTGAGCAATCTAGCGGCACAGATACGCAGTATTTT | CSAEQSSGTDTQYF
TRBJ1-1 | - | TRBV11-2 | - | TGTGCCAGCAGCTTTCTTTCCCCGAACACTGAAGCTTTCTTT | CASSFLSPNTEAFF
TRBJ2-7 | TRBD2 | TRBV2 | - | TGTGCCAGCAGTGGACGGGGGGTGTTGACACCTATCTCCTACGAGCAGTACTTC | CASSGRGVLTPISYEQYF
TRBJ2-2 | TRBD1 | TRBV25-1 | - | TGTGCCAGCAGTGGATCCGGGACAGGGTACACCGGGGAGCTGTTTTTT | CASSGSGTGYTGELFF
TRBJ1-2 | TRBD1 | TRBV20-1 | few | TGCAGTGCTAGAGATTCGGGCAGGGGGCGACGAGGCTACACCTTC | CSARDSGRGRRGYTF
TRBJ2-1 | TRBD2 | TRBV15 | - | TGTGCCACCAGCAGAGAGCGGGAGTGGGGTGAGCAGTTCTTC | CATSREREWGEQFF
TRBJ1-4 | - | TRBV20-1 | few | TGCAGTGCGCGCATACCAGGGTCGCGGGAAAAACTGTTTTTT | CSARIPGSREKLFF
TRBJ1-3 | - | TRBV7-7 | - | TGTGCCACCGGAGACAGGACTGGAAACACCATATATTTT | CATGDRTGNTIYF
TRBJ1-1 | - | TRBV18 | few | TGTGCCAGCTCACCGCTCGTATTGAACACTGAAGCTTTCTTT | CASSPLVLNTEAFF
TRBJ2-7 | TRBD2 | TRBV4-1 | few | TGCGCCAGCAGCCAAGGTCCAGCGGGAGGCCTTCTCTACGAGCAGTACTTC | CASSQGPAGGLLYEQYF
TRBJ1-1 | TRBD1 | TRBV3-1 | - | TGTGCCAGCAGCCACGCTACAGGGGGCACTGAAGCTTTCTTT | CASSHATGGTEAFF
TRBJ2-3 | - | TRBV14 | - | TGTGCCAGCAGCCAAGAGAAAAAGGGCGGGGGCGCGACAGATACGCAGTATTTT | CASSQEKKGGGATDTQYF
TRBJ2-7 | - | TRBV18 | - | TGTGCCAGCTCAGGGCCGGGGAAGTACGAGCAGTACTTC | CASSGPGKYEQYF
TRBJ1-1 | - | TRBV10-3 | - | TGTGCCATCAGTGGGCTCGGGGGGATGAACACTGAAGCTTTCTTT | CAISGLGGMNTEAFF
TRBJ2-3 | - | TRBV24-1 | - | TGTGCCACCAGTGACGCCACAGATACGCAGTATTTT | CATSDATDTQYF
TRBJ1-2 | - | TRBV12-3/TRBV12-4 | few | TGTGCCAGCACCTTTTGGGGACGTAGGGGCTACACCTTC | CASTFWGRRGYTF
TRBJ1-2 | - | TRBV12-3/TRBV12-4 | few | TGTGCCAGCAGTTTAGGTCGGCGGGACACCTTC | CASSLGRRDTF
TRBJ1-3 | TRBD1 | TRBV7-2 | - | TGTGCCAGCAGCTTTGTTACAGGGGGATCTATGAGGAACACCATATATTTT | CASSFVTGGSMRNTIYF
TRBJ2-3 | - | TRBV30 | - | TGTGCCTGGAGTGACGGGAGTAAAGATACGCAGTATTTT | CAWSDGSKDTQYF
TRBJ1-5 | - | TRBV5-1 | - | TGCGCCAGCAGCTTGTCCGGGGGGCAATATCAGCCCCAGCATTTT | CASSLSGGQYQPQHF
TRBJ1-2 | - | TRBV6-5 | few | TGTGCCAGCAGTTACTCGGAAAGGGGAAGCTATGGCTACACCTTC | CASSYSERGSYGYTF
TRBJ1-3 | TRBD1 | TRBV5-1 | few | TGCGCCAGCAGCCTGGGACAGGGCGCTTCTTCTGGAAACACCATATATTTT | CASSLGQGASSGNTIYF
TRBJ2-3 | - | TRBV6-5 | - | TGTGCCAGCAGTTACTCGCGATCTAGCATGGGGACAGATACGCAGTATTTT | CASSYSRSSMGTDTQYF
TRBJ1-2 | TRBD1 | TRBV2 | - | TGTGCCAGCAGTGAAAAGACCGGGACAGAAAACTATGGCTACACCTTC | CASSEKTGTENYGYTF
TRBJ2-6 | - | TRBV5-1 | - | TGCGCCAGCAGCGTGACTGCCTCTGGGGCCAACGTCCTGACTTTC | CASSVTASGANVLTF
TRBJ2-1 | - | TRBV6-1 | few | TGTGCCAGCATGAGGAGACAGGGAGGGTGGGAGCAGTTCTTC | CASMRRQGGWEQFF
TRBJ1-1 | - | TRBV12-3/TRBV12-4 | many | TGTGCCAGCAGTTTACAACGTCGGACTCCCGAAGCTTTCTTT | CASSLQRRTPEAFF
TRBJ2-2 | TRBD2 | TRBV5-5 | - | TGTGCCAGCAGCTCCCTAGCGGGGGGCCGGGACACCGGGGAGCTGTTTTTT | CASSSLAGGRDTGELFF
TRBJ2-1 | TRBD2 | TRBV7-9 | - | TGTGCCAGCAGCATGGGACTAGCGGGAGAATTGCCGTTCTTC | CASSMGLAGELPFF
TRBJ2-3 | - | TRBV9 | few | TGTGCCAGCAGCGTAGTTGGCTCCTTGCACACAGATACGCAGTATTTT | CASSVVGSLHTDTQYF
TRBJ1-1 | - | TRBV7-2 | few | TGTGCCAGCAGCTTAGAGGGGGGAAAAAGGACTGAAGCTTTCTTT | CASSLEGGKRTEAFF
TRBJ1-5 | - | TRBV15 | few | TGTGCCACCAGCCCAAATCAGCCCCAGCATTTT | CATSPNQPQHF
TRBJ2-7 | - | TRBV27 | - | TGTGCCAGCAGTTTATCTCGACAGTCAGAGCAGTACTTC | CASSLSRQSEQYF
TRBJ1-1 | TRBD1 | TRBV7-8 | few | TGTGCCAGCGGACAGGCCCTCAAGAACACTGAAGCTTTCTTT | CASGQALKNTEAFF
TRBJ2-5 | - | TRBV30 | - | TGTGCCTGGAGTAAATCCGGACTCTACCTTCAAGAGACCCAGTACTTC | CAWSKSGLYLQETQYF
TRBJ2-1 | - | TRBV5-6 | many | TGTGCCAGCAGCTTGGCCAGGGGAGTTTGGAATGAGCAGTTCTTC | CASSLARGVWNEQFF
TRBJ1-5 | - | TRBV5-6 | few | TGTGCCAGCAGCTTGGTTACGGCCAATCAGCCCCAGCATTTT | CASSLVTANQPQHF
TRBJ2-3 | TRBD1 | TRBV7-2 | - | TGTGCCAGCAGCTTGGGGACAGCCAGGGTCAATACGCAGTATTTT | CASSLGTARVNTQYF
TRBJ1-5 | TRBD1 | TRBV7-8 | - | TGTGCCAGCACCAAGGGACAGCTCAATCAGCCCCAGCATTTT | CASTKGQLNQPQHF
TRBJ2-1 | - | TRBV12-3/TRBV12-4 | many | TGTGCCAGCGGGCTAGTCCCCTACAATGAGCAGTTCTTC | CASGLVPYNEQFF
TRBJ2-1 | - | TRBV9 | - | TGTGCCAGCAGCGTCGGGGTGGCGCGGAGCTCCTACAATGAGCAGTTCTTC | CASSVGVARSSYNEQFF
TRBJ2-7 | - | TRBV7-9 | few | TGTGCCAGCAGCTTTTCCCAGGGATACTCCTACGAGCAGTACTTC | CASSFSQGYSYEQYF
TRBJ2-7 | TRBD1 | TRBV19 | - | TGTGCCAGCACAGGGGCCGACGAGCAGTACTTC | CASTGADEQYF
TRBJ1-2 | - | TRBV7-2 | - | TGTGCCAGCAGCTTCGGGGGCCGAGTGGGCTACACCTTC | CASSFGGRVGYTF
TRBJ1-1 | - | TRBV6-4 | - | TGTGCCAGCAGTGACTCGATCCGACAGTCTATCGCGAACACTGAAGCTTTCTTT | CASSDSIRQSIANTEAFF
TRBJ2-7 | - | TRBV4-1 | few | TGCGCCAGCAGTCAAGCAAGCAAGTCCTACGAGCAGTACTTC | CASSQASKSYEQYF
TRBJ2-2 | - | TRBV5-1 | few | TGCGCCAGCAGGGTTGCGGGGAAGAACACCGGGGAGCTGTTTTTT | CASRVAGKNTGELFF
TRBJ2-1 | TRBD1 | TRBV7-3 | - | TGTGCCAGCCGCCTGGCCGGGACAGGCACCTACAATGAGCAGTTCTTC | CASRLAGTGTYNEQFF
TRBJ2-1 | TRBD2 | TRBV4-2 | many | TGTGCCAGCAGTCAAAGGCTAGCGGCCTACAATGAGCAGTTCTTC | CASSQRLAAYNEQFF
TRBJ2-7 | TRBD2 | TRBV5-1 | few | TGCGCCAGCAGCCCACTGACTAGCGGGGTGTACGAGCAGTACTTC | CASSPLTSGVYEQYF
TRBJ2-7 | - | TRBV6-1 | - | TGTGCCAGCAGCCCGGACTTCCCGGCATCCTACGAGCAGTACTTC | CASSPDFPASYEQYF
TRBJ1-5 | - | TRBV12-3/TRBV12-4 | many | TGTGCCAGCAGCCTCGGGGGGGGGAGGGTAAATCAGCCCCAGCATTTT | CASSLGGGRVNQPQHF